What follows are 32 T cell receptor beta chains derived from one specimen sequenced in a study of CD4 T cells in relation to SARS-CoV-2 and coronaviruses. CD4+ T cells from unexposed donors were obtained before the COVID-19 pandemic (2011-2018). Measured with immunoSEQ multiplex PCR; TCRdb has only the in-frame clones, and not every one. The sample yields about 65,000 clones, over 70% seen once. Sequencing used memory CD4+ T cells from PBMCs. Source of these receptors: a human donor in good health.

J is TRBJ2-5 and V is TRBV5-4; the D gene is possibly TRBD1 (5 bases). Between the trimmed V and J ends, which lost 3 bases and 2 bases, there was a span of 14 bases. CDR1 is SGHNT, CDR2 YYREEE, per germline (reference sequence). This CDR3 has 15 residues. CDR3 bases: TGTGCCAGCAGCTCCGGGCAGGGTGGGCAAGAGACCCAGTACTTC. Protein: CASSSGQGGQETQYF.

The chain has TRBV28 and TRBJ1-2; 7 positions agree with TRBD1. The length of the CDR3 is 14 residues. V was clipped by 5 bases and J by 5 bases; unmatched bases: 8. Germline V lookup: CDR1 MDHEN, CDR2 SYDVKM. The CDR3 DNA follows: TGTGCCAGCAGTACTAACAGGGGACCATATGGCTACACCTTC. This codes for CASSTNRGPYGYTF.

J is TRBJ1-5 and V is TRBV7-2, with a weak D call TRBD1 (5 bases). The V gene lost 5 bases and the J gene lost 4 bases, with 15 bases spanning the gap. The CDR3 contains 15 residues. The germline V gene encodes CDR1 SGHTA and CDR2 FQGNSA. CDR3 in amino acids: CASSRGLGQNQPQHF. CDR3 DNA sequence: TGTGCCAGCAGCCGGGGACTAGGGCAAAATCAGCCCCAGCATTTT.

This chain joins TRBV24-1 and TRBJ2-5; TRBD2 might be the D (6 bases). Deletions cut 0 bases from V and 5 bases from J, with 12 bases between. CDR1 KGHDR and CDR2 SFDVKD come from the germline V gene. The CDR3 totals 15 residues. The CDR3 DNA is TGTGCCACCAGTGATTTGCAGGCGGGGCGTGAGACCCAGTACTTC. Protein product: CATSDLQAGRETQYF.

The V gene is TRBV5-1, the J gene TRBJ2-7; 8 bases are a match to TRBD2. The CDR3 consists of 14 residues. Germline CDR1 and CDR2: SGHRS and YFSETQ. With V trimmed by 4 bases and J by 3 bases, 6 bases remained unmatched. The CDR3 sequence is CASSLGTRIYEQYF. CDR3 nucleotide sequence: TGCGCCAGCAGCCTCGGGACTAGGATCTACGAGCAGTACTTC.

V and J are TRBV18 and TRBJ1-6, with D perhaps TRBD1 (6 bases). The CDR3 is made up of 18 amino acids. Germline-derived CDR1 and CDR2 are KGHSH and LQKENI. Between the trimmed V and J ends, which lost 1 base and 6 bases, there was a span of 19 bases. The CDR3 DNA sequence: TGTGCCAGCTCACCACAGCCCTCGGTGACAGGATCTAATTCACCCCTCCACTTT. Its protein is CASSPQPSVTGSNSPLHF.

The rearrangement joins TRBV28 to TRBJ1-2; 7 nucleotides agree with TRBD1. J gave up 4 bases and V 6 bases, and 5 bases lay outside the gene matches. Germline values: CDR1 MDHEN, CDR2 SYDVKM. This CDR3 comprises 13 residues. The CDR3 region is CASRIRDSYGYTF. CDR3 DNA: TGTGCCAGCAGGATCCGGGACAGCTATGGCTACACCTTC.

This sequence joins TRBV4-3 and TRBJ2-5; D is unresolved. Trimming shortened V by 0 bases and J by 1 base, and 6 bases separated the two germline ends. Germline CDR1 and CDR2: LGHNA and YSLEER. This CDR3 is 14 amino acids long. The CDR3: CASSQDHRQETQYF. In DNA, the CDR3 is TGCGCCAGCAGCCAAGACCACCGCCAAGAGACCCAGTACTTC.

V gene TRBV5-1 combines with J gene TRBJ2-7; D perhaps matches TRBD2 (6 bases). Trimming removed 4 bases from V and 10 bases from J, with 15 bases in between. The CDR3 is 12 residues long. Germline V lookup: CDR1 SGHRS, CDR2 YFSETQ. CDR3 amino acids: CASSPGVGLQYF. For the CDR3, the DNA is TGCGCCAGCAGCCCGGGGGTGGGACTTCAGTACTTC.

This clone is a singleton in its sample. V gene TRBV9 combines with J gene TRBJ2-3; D could derive from TRBD1 or TRBD2 (6 bases each). V was pared by 0 bases and J by 0 bases, with 11 bases between. This CDR3 has 16 residues. The V gene's germline CDR1 is SGDLS and CDR2 YYNGEE. The DNA of the CDR3 is TGTGCCAGCAGCGTAGTACCGGGGGCAAGCACAGATACGCAGTATTTT. Protein: CASSVVPGASTDTQYF.

The count of this clone is one. J is TRBJ1-2 and V is TRBV12-3 or TRBV12-4; D ambiguous. Trimming shortened V by 7 bases and J by 5 bases, and 14 bases separated the two germline ends. This CDR3 contains 13 residues. The CDR3 DNA follows: TGTGCCAGCATGGTTATAACGGGGTATGGCTACACCTTC. This sequence encodes CASMVITGYGYTF.

This chain links TRBV28 with TRBJ2-7; D might be TRBD2 (5 bases). The CDR3 totals 16 residues. CDR1 is MDHEN and CDR2 is SYDVKM in the germline V gene. V lost 3 bases to trimming and J lost 3 bases, with 18 bases between them. CDR3 in amino acids: CASSFSLRAVRYEQYF. CDR3 DNA sequence: TGTGCCAGCAGTTTCTCGTTGCGGGCCGTCCGCTACGAGCAGTACTTC. Full variable domain (remainder filled in from reference TRBV28 and TRBJ2-7): DVKVTQSSRYLVKRTGEKVFLECVQDMDHENMFWYRQDPGLGLRLIYFSYDVKMKEKGDIPEGYSVSREKKERFSLILESASTNQTSMYLCASSFSLRAVRYEQYFGPGTRLTVT.

The CDR3 spells CASSDPYRQPQHF. The CDR3 region has the DNA TGTGCCAGTAGCGACCCGTATCGGCAGCCCCAGCATTTT. The V gene is TRBV19, the J gene TRBJ1-5; D gene uncertain. V was pared by 6 bases and J by 7 bases, with 13 bases between. The CDR3 is 13 amino acids. Germline lookup yields CDR1 LNHDA and CDR2 SQIVND (reference sequence).

In nucleotides, the CDR3 is TGTGCCAGCAGCGCCTCGACAGGGGGTAAAACTGAAGCTTTCTTT. Amino acids: CASSASTGGKTEAFF. The chain employs TRBV7-2 and TRBJ1-1, with 9 bases that match TRBD1. The length of the CDR3 is 15 residues. The V and J ends lost 5 bases and 5 bases, in that order; junction bases with no gene match: 9. Germline assignment: CDR1 SGHTA and CDR2 FQGNSA.

The CDR3 spells CASSLFPVDYSNQPQHF. CDR3 DNA: TGCGCCAGCAGCTTGTTTCCAGTTGATTATAGCAATCAGCCCCAGCATTTT. The V gene is TRBV5-1, the J gene TRBJ1-5; D is uncertain. The CDR3 is 17 residues long. CDR1 is SGHRS, CDR2 YFSETQ, per germline. V was trimmed by 1 base and J by 0 bases, leaving 14 bases between them.

V and J are TRBV7-8 and TRBJ2-5, with D possibly matching TRBD2 (5 bases). The CDR3 has 13 amino acids. V lost 5 bases, J lost 0 bases, and 7 bases lay in between. In germline, CDR1 is SGHVS, CDR2 FQNEAQ. The CDR3 bases are TGTGCCAGCAGCCCCGGGGACCAAGAGACCCAGTACTTC. Translation: CASSPGDQETQYF.

The J gene is TRBJ1-2, the V gene TRBV19; the D is unclear. This CDR3 spans 14 amino acids. Per the germline V gene, CDR1 is LNHDA and CDR2 is SQIVND (reference sequence). Trimming removed 3 bases at V and 1 base at J, with 9 bases between. The CDR3 DNA reads TGTGCCAGTAGTATCGCGGGGTTTAACTATGGCTACACCTTC. Protein: CASSIAGFNYGYTF.

CDR3: CASSLAQQDTQYF. Written as DNA, the CDR3 is TGTGCCAGCAGCTTAGCCCAACAGGATACGCAGTATTTT. The gene calls are TRBV7-8 and TRBJ2-3; no firm D call. This CDR3 contains 13 residues. Germline values: CDR1 SGHVS, CDR2 FQNEAQ. Trimming took off 0 bases at V and 6 bases at J, with 7 bases between the two ends. The variable domain in full, with the rest retrieved from reference TRBV7-8 and TRBJ2-3, is GAGVSQSPRYKVAKRGQDVALRCDPISGHVSLFWYQQALGQGPEFLTYFQNEAQLDKSGLPSDRFFAERPEGSVSTLKIQRTQQEDSAVYLCASSLAQQDTQYFGPGTRLTVL.

CDR3 protein: CASNRDGGYSGANVLTF. In DNA form, the CDR3 reads TGTGCCAGCAACCGAGACGGGGGTTACTCTGGGGCCAACGTCCTGACTTTC. The V call is TRBV9, the J call TRBJ2-6; a possible D gene is TRBD2 (6 bases). V was cut by 6 bases and J by 0 bases, with 16 bases left in between. Per the germline V gene, CDR1 is SGDLS and CDR2 is YYNGEE. This CDR3 is 17 amino acids long.

The rearrangement links TRBV3-1 (or the pseudogene TRBV3-2) to TRBJ2-3, with D possibly being TRBD1 (5 bases). Germline V lookup: CDR1 LGHDT, CDR2 YNNKEL (reference sequence). CDR3 length equals 14 residues. The V end was cut by 5 bases, the J end by 2 bases, with 11 bases between. This chain's CDR3 is CASSRGHNTDTQYF. The CDR3 DNA is TGTGCCAGCAGCAGGGGTCATAACACAGATACGCAGTATTTT.

J is TRBJ2-3 and V is TRBV7-3; D is possibly TRBD2 (5 bases). The CDR3 is 14 amino acids. The ends were cut back, 3 bases at V and 3 bases at J, with 10 bases in the middle. Germline assignment: CDR1 SGHTA and CDR2 FQGTGA. CDR3 DNA: TGTGCCAGCAGCTTTGTTACTAGAACAGATACGCAGTATTTT. Protein product: CASSFVTRTDTQYF. Combining the CDR3 with reference TRBV7-3 and TRBJ2-3 gives the whole variable domain GAGVSQTPSNKVTEKGKYVELRCDPISGHTALYWYRQSLGQGPEFLIYFQGTGAADDSGLPNDRFFAVRPEGSVSTLKIQRTERGDSAVYLCASSFVTRTDTQYFGPGTRLTVL.

The sample holds a few counts of this clone. This chain links TRBV4-3 with TRBJ1-4; no clear D gene. Trimming removed 1 base at V and 0 bases at J, with 9 bases between. The CDR3 spans 16 residues. Germline values: CDR1 LGHNA, CDR2 YSLEER. CDR3 bases: TGCGCCAGCAGCCAAGGTCAAGAGCCAACTAATGAAAAACTGTTTTTT. Translating gives CASSQGQEPTNEKLFF.

This clone was observed a few times. The chain employs TRBV10-3 and TRBJ2-7, with D perhaps matching TRBD2 (5 bases). V was clipped by 10 bases and J by 0 bases, with 13 bases between them. This CDR3 has 13 residues. The germline V gene encodes CDR1 ENHRY and CDR2 SYGVKD. In nucleotides, the CDR3 is TGTGCCAGCGGCGGGCCGGGCTCCTACGAGCAGTACTTC. This gives the protein CASGGPGSYEQYF.

V gene TRBV21-1 combines with J gene TRBJ1-1. TRBV21-1 is described as a pseudogene. CDR3 size: 15 residues. The CDR3 here is CASSKSSGGQVEAFF. The CDR3 bases are TGTGCCAGCAGCAAATCCTCGGGGGGGCAGGTTGAAGCTTTCTTT.

This clone is medium-sized within its sample. This rearrangement joins TRBV18 to TRBJ1-2, with D maybe TRBD1 (5 bases). Looked up from germline, CDR1 is KGHSH and CDR2 is LQKENI. The CDR3 loop spans 14 amino acids. V lost 2 bases and J 8 bases, leaving 15 bases between the germline ends. Here the CDR3 DNA reads TGTGCCAGCTCACCAGCCGCAGGGAATGAAGGCTACACCTTC. Translating it yields CASSPAAGNEGYTF.

This sequence joins TRBV9 and TRBJ2-7; no clear D. With 4 bases removed from V and 3 bases from J, the gap between germline ends came to 11 bases. Germline CDR1 and CDR2: SGDLS and YYNGEE. There are 13 residues in the CDR3. In DNA, the CDR3 is TGTGCCAGCAGCAAAAGTGGGCTCTACGAGCAGTACTTC. As protein: CASSKSGLYEQYF.

V is TRBV14 and J is TRBJ2-3; D remains unclear. The CDR3 length is 14 residues. Trimming shortened V by 1 base and J by 6 bases, and 11 bases separated the two germline ends. Looked up from germline, CDR1 is SGHDN and CDR2 is FVKESK. In nucleotides, the CDR3 is TGTGCCAGCAGCCAAGTGGAAGGGTGGGATACGCAGTATTTT. Translated, it gives CASSQVEGWDTQYF.

The chain combines TRBV19 with TRBJ2-6; D possibly corresponds to TRBD1 (5 bases). CDR1 LNHDA and CDR2 SQIVND come from the germline V gene (reference sequence). Trimming left V 11 bases short and J 2 bases short, with 16 bases between. The CDR3 runs to 15 residues. Written as DNA, the CDR3 is TGTGCCTACAGACAGCTTAAACCTGGGGCCAACGTCCTGACTTTC. Protein: CAYRQLKPGANVLTF.

The CDR3 DNA follows: TGTGCCAGTCTCCAACAGGGGGCGTTTTTGCTAGCGGGAGTCAAGAGCACAGATACGCAGTATTTT. Encoded protein: CASLQQGAFLLAGVKSTDTQYF. V and J are TRBV19 and TRBJ2-3; D might be TRBD2 (10 bases). Germline loops: CDR1 LNHDA, CDR2 SQIVND (reference sequence). The V end was cut by 8 bases, the J end by 0 bases, with 36 bases between. The CDR3 extends over 22 amino acids.

This rearrangement joins TRBV7-2 to TRBJ1-2; no firm D call. This CDR3 has 16 amino acids. The ends were cut back, 1 base at V and 4 bases at J, with 16 bases in the middle. CDR1 and CDR2 (germline): SGHTA, FQGNSA. The CDR3, as DNA: TGTGCCAGCAGCTTAGGCCGCGGGGAGGTCAGCTATGGCTACACCTTC. This encodes CASSLGRGEVSYGYTF. Complete variable domain (other parts from reference TRBV7-2 and TRBJ1-2): GAGVSQSPSNKVTEKGKDVELRCDPISGHTALYWYRQSLGQGLEFLIYFQGNSAPDKSGLPSDRFSAERTGGSVSTLTIQRTQQEDSAVYLCASSLGRGEVSYGYTFGSGTRLTVV.

This chain joins TRBV2 and TRBJ1-5; D uncertain. Germline V gene lookup returns CDR1 SNHLY and CDR2 FYNNEI. Trimming removed 4 bases at V and 5 bases at J, with 12 bases between. The CDR3 loop spans 14 amino acids. The CDR3 spells CASSGDGADQPQHF. CDR3 nucleotide sequence: TGTGCCAGCAGTGGAGATGGAGCGGATCAGCCCCAGCATTTT.

Concerning this clone itself: The junction differs from germline at one of its ends, possibly a read error. The V gene is TRBV7-7, the J gene TRBJ2-5; 11 bases line up with TRBD2. The CDR3 spans 13 residues. Germline V CDR1 and CDR2: SSHAT, FNYEAQ (reference sequence). In nucleotides, the CDR3 is TGTGCTAGCAGCTTCGGGACTAGCGGGACCCAGTACTTC. Residues: CASSFGTSGTQYF. Using reference TRBV7-7 and TRBJ2-5 for the parts outside the CDR3, the full variable domain is GAGVSQSPRYKVTKRGQDVTLRCDPISSHATLYWYQQALGQGPEFLTYFNYEAQPDKSGLPSDRFSAERPEGSISTLTIQRTEQRDSAMYRCASSFGTSGTQYFGPGTRLLVL.